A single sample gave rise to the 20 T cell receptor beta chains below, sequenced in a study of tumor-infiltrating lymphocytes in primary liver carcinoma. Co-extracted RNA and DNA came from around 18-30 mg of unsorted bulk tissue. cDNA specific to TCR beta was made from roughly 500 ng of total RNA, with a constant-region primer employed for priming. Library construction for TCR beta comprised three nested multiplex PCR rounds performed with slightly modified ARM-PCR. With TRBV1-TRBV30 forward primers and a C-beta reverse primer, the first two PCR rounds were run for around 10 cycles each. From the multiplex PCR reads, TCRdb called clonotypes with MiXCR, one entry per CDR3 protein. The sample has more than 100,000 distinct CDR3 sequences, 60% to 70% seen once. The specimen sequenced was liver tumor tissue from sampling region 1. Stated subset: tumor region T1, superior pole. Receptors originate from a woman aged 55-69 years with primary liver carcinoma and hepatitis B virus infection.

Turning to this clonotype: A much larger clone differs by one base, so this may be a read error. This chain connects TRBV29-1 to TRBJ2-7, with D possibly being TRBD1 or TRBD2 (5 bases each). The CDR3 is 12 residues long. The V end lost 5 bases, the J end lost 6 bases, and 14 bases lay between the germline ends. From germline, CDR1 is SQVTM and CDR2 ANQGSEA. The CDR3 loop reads CSVSGAVAEQYF. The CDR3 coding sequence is TGCAGCGTTTCCGGGGCAGTGGCCGAGCAGTACTTC.

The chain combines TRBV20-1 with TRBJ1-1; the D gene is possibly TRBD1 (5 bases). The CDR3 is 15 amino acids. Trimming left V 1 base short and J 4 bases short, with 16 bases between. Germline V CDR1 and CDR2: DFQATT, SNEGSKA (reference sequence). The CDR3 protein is CSARAGGGGSTEAFF. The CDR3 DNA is TGCAGTGCTAGAGCTGGGGGGGGAGGGAGCACTGAAGCTTTCTTT.

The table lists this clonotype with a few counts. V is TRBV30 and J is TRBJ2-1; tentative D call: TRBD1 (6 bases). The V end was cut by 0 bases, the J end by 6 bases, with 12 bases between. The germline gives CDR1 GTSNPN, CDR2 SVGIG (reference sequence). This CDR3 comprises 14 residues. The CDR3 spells CAWSVRARGNEQFF. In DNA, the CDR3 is TGTGCCTGGAGTGTAAGGGCCAGGGGCAATGAGCAGTTCTTC.

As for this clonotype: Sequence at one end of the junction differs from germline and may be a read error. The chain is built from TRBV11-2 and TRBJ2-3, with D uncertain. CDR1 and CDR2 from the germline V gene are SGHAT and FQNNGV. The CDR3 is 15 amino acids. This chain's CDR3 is CAGSPPDRETDTQYF. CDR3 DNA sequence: TGTGCCGGCAGCCCACCAGATAGGGAAACAGATACGCAGTATTTT.

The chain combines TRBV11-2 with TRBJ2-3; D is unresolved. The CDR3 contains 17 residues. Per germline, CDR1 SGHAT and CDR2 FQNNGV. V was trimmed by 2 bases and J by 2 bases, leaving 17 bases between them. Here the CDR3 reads CASSLCLGAEYTDTQYF. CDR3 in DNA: TGTGCCAGCAGCTTATGTCTCGGCGCGGAGTACACAGATACGCAGTATTTT.

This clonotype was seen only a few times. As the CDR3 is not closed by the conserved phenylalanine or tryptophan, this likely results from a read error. CDR3 residues: CASSQDRDRANSPLHS. CDR3 in DNA: TGCGCCAGCAGCCAAGATAGGGACAGGGCAAATTCACCCCTCCACTCT. The chain is built from TRBV4-1 and TRBJ1-6, with 9 bases matching TRBD1. CDR1 is MGHRA, CDR2 YSYEKL, per germline. This CDR3 is 16 amino acids long. V dropped 0 bases and J dropped 7; count of bases not matched to a gene: 4.

CDR3 coding DNA: TGTGCCAGCAGCTTAGCGGGAGGTCAGGGGTCCTCGGTGGGCTTAGAGCCGTTTTTT. This encodes CASSLAGGQGSSVGLEPFF. J is TRBJ1-4 and V is TRBV11-2, with D perhaps matching TRBD1 (6 bases). CDR1 and CDR2 (germline): SGHAT, FQNNGV. This CDR3 spans 19 amino acids. The germline V and J ends were trimmed by 1 base and 16 bases, with 34 bases remaining between them. Complete variable domain (other parts from reference TRBV11-2 and TRBJ1-4): EAGVAQSPRYKIIEKRQSVAFWCNPISGHATLYWYQQILGQGPKLLIQFQNNGVVDDSQLPKDRFSAERLKGVDSTLKIQPAKLEDSAVYLCASSLAGGQGSSVGLEPFFGSGTQLSVL.

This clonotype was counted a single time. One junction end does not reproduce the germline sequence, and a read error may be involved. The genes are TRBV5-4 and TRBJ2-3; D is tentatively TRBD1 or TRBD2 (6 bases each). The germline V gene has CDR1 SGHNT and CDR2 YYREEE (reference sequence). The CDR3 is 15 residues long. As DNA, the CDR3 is TGTGCCAGAAGCTTGGGTGGGGGGCGCACAGATACGCAGTATTTT. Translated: CARSLGGGRTDTQYF. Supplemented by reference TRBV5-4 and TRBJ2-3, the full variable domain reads ETGVTQSPTHLIKTRGQQVTLRCSSQSGHNTVSWYQQALGQGPQFIFQYYREEENGRGNFPPRFSGLQFPNYSSELNVNALELDDSALYLCARSLGGGRTDTQYFGPGTRLTVL.

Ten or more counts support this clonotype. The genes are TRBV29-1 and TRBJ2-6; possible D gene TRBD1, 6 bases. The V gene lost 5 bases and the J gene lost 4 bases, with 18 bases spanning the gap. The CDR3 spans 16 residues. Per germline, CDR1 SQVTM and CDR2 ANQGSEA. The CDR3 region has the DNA TGCAGCGTTACCGTATCCCCAGGGGCCGGGGCCAACGTCCTGACTTTC. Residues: CSVTVSPGAGANVLTF. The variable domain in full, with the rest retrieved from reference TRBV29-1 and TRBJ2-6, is SAVISQKPSRDICQRGTSLTIQCQVDSQVTMMFWYRQQPGQSLTLIATANQGSEATYESGFVIDKFPISRPNLTFSTLTVSNMSPEDSSIYLCSVTVSPGAGANVLTFGAGSRLTVL.

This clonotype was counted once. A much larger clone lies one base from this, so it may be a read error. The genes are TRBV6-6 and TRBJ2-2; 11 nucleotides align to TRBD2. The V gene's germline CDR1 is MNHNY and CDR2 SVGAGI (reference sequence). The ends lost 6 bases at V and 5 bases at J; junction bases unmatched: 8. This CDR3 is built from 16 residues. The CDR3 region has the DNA TGTGCCAGCAGAACTCGAACTAGCGGGGGTACCGGGGAGCTGTTTTTT. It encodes CASRTRTSGGTGELFF.

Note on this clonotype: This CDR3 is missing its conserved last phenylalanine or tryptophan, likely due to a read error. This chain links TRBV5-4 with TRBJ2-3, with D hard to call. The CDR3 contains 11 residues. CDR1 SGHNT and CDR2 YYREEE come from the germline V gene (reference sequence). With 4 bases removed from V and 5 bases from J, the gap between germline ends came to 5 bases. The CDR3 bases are TGTGCCAGCAGCCAGCGAGATACGCAGTATTAT. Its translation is CASSQRDTQYY.

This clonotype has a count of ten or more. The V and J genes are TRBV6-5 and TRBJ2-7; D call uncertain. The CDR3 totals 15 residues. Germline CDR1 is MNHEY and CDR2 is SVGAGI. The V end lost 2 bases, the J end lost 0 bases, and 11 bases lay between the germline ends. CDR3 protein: CASSYLFGSSYEQYF. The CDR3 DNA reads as TGTGCCAGCAGTTACCTCTTCGGGTCCTCCTACGAGCAGTACTTC.

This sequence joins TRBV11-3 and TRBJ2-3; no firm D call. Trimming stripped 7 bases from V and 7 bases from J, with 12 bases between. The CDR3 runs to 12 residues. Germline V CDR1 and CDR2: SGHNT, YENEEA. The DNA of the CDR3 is TGTGCCAGCAACCATAACGTAAATACGCAGTATTTT. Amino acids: CASNHNVNTQYF.

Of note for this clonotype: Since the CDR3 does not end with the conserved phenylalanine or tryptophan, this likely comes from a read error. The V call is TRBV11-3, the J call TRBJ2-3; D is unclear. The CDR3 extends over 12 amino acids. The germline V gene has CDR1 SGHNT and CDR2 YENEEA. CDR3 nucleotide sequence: TGTGCCGGCAGCTTAGATGCGGATACTCAGTATCTT. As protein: CAGSLDADTQYL.

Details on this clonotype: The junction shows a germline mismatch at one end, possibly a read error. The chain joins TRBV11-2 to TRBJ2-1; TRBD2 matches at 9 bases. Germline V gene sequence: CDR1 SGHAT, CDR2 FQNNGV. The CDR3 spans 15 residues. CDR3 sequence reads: CVSTLQVAGDNEQFF. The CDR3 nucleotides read TGTGTCAGCACCCTCCAGGTAGCGGGGGACAATGAGCAGTTCTTC.

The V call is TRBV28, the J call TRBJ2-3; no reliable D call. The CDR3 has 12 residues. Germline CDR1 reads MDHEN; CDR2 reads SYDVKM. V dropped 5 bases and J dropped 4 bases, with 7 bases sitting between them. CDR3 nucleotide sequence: TGTGCCAGCAGTGAAGGCCCAGATACGCAGTATTTT. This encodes CASSEGPDTQYF.

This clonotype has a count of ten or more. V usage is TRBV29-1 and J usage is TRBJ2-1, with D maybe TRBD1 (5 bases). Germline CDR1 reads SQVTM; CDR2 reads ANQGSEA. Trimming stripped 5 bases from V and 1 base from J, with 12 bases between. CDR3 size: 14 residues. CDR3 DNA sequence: TGCAGCGTTAATGGGGCGCGGTCCTACAATGAGCAGTTCTTC. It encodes CSVNGARSYNEQFF.

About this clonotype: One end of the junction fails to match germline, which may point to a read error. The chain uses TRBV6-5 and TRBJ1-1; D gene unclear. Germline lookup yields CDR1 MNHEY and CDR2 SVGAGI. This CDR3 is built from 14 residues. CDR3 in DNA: TGTGGCAGCAGTTACTCGCGGGGAGACACTGAAGCTTTCTTT. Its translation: CGSSYSRGDTEAFF.

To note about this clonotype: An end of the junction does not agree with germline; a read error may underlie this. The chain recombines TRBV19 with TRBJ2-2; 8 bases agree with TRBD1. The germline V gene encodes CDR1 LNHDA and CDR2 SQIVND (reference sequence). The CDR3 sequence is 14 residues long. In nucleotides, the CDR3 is TGTGCCAGTACCAGACAGGGGTTCACCGGTGAGCTGTTCTTT. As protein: CASTRQGFTGELFF.

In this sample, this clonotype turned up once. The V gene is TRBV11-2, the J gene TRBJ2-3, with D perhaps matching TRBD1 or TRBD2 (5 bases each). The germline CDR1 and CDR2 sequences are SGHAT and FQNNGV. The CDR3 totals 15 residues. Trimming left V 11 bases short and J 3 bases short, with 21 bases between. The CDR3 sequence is CAGSSRVGETDTQYF. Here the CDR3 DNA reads TGTGCCGGGAGCTCCCGGGTGGGGGAGACAGATACGCAGTATTTT. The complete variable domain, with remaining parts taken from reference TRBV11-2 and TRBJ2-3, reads EAGVAQSPRYKIIEKRQSVAFWCNPISGHATLYWYQQILGQGPKLLIQFQNNGVVDDSQLPKDRFSAERLKGVDSTLKIQPAKLEDSAVYLCAGSSRVGETDTQYFGPGTRLTVL.